This TCR beta chain appears in the sequencing data of a study of Ad26.COV2.S vaccination and SARS-CoV-2 variants (dated by TCRdb to the early 2020s). As for the study more broadly: Donors in the vaccine arm were drawn from COV1001, a multicentre, randomized, double-blind, placebo-controlled phase I-IIa trial testing Ad26.COV2.S in healthy adults. Ad26.COV2.S was administered intramuscularly at a dose of 5x10^10 or 1x10^11 viral particles, either as one shot or as two shots given 56 days apart. TCRbeta repertoire sequencing was used to assess the specificity and breadth of SARS-CoV-2-reactive T cell receptors after Ad26.COV2.S vaccination. The TCR-sequenced set comprised about 32 samples: some 20 Ad26.COV2.S vaccine recipients, 5 placebo recipients and 8 SARS-CoV-2 convalescent individuals. Blinding of investigators to trial group allocation was maintained during experiments and outcome assessment. Participants in the trial were split at random into five groups of five each, receiving low-dose or high-dose Ad26.COV2.S once or twice, or else placebo on both occasions.

From its cysteine to its phenylalanine, the CDR3 spans 13 amino acids. Here the CDR3 DNA is all that survives: 39 bases in frame from base 1. Trimming takes 5 bases from V and 8 bases from J, and the germline ends sit 10 bases apart. Per the germline V gene (reference sequence), LGHDT is the CDR1 and YNNKEL is the CDR2. TCRbeta CDR3 regions were sequenced with the immunoSEQ Assay. After extraction, genomic DNA underwent amplification by bias-controlled multiplex PCR, followed by high-throughput sequencing. The study's processing was this. To quantify the absolute abundance of every unique TCRbeta CDR3 region, sequences were collapsed and filtered. T cell fraction was estimated by normalizing TCRbeta template counts to usable DNA, with usable DNA measured through amplification of reference genes found in all nucleated cells. Repertoire TCRs were annotated as SARS-CoV-2-specific when V gene, CDR3 amino acid sequence and J gene were exactly matched to a known reactive TCR set. The reference SARS-CoV-2 TCR set came from MIRA and was filtered for enrichment in COVID-19-positive ImmuneCODE repertoires, removing public or cross-reactive TCRs. Using the MIRA antigens, annotated TCRs were further analysed by specific ORF or by position within an ORF. Depth was the summed frequency of annotated unique rearrangements, while breadth was defined as annotated unique rearrangements over total unique productive rearrangements. TCR breadth was compared between groups using two-sided Wilcoxon rank-sum tests. Held by TCRdb, this immuneACCESS table contains in-frame sequences only and omits some clones. Under half of the omission traces to an unresolved V gene where checked; the cause of the rest is unknown. The V and J calls and clone size are taken from that table; D and trimming were inferred from the DNA. The sample has roughly 350,000 clones on record, about 88% of them singletons. Around 6.4% of the sample is held by the ten biggest clonotypes.

General study outcomes and caveats: Spike-specific TCR breadth was higher in Ad26.COV2.S recipients than in placebo recipients (P = 0.0014). Comparable non-spike TCR breadth was observed between vaccine and placebo recipients, consistent with only spike being contained in the vaccine. After vaccination, spike-specific CD8+ and CD4+ T cell responses were reported to show substantial breadth. The study was not powered for comparison of responses between vaccine doses or regimens. According to the authors, total T cell responses may have been underestimated by the TCR breadth and depth analyses.

In light of the paper, this sample's treatment or condition label describes: around 19 received Ad26.COV2.S at low or high dose, single or two shots; several received placebo; per-sample allocation not given. Repertoires of vaccine and placebo recipients were sequenced from samples taken on day 63 after the first injection. In Cohort 1b, about two dozen adults aged 18-55 years were enrolled at a single site in Boston, USA, between 29 July and 7 August 2020. Ad26.COV2.S consisted of a replication-incompetent adenovirus type 26 vector by which a prefusion-stabilized SARS-CoV-2 spike protein from the original Wuhan strain was expressed. Of note for this clone: What this receptor recognizes is not known. Base qualities are not provided; no much larger clone lies one nucleotide away.

This clonotype was sampled from a person aged 18 to 59 who received the Ad26.COV2.S COVID-19 vaccine or a placebo. The specimen was peripheral blood, collected in a trial of Ad26.COV2.S vaccine versus placebo. The sequence joins TRBV3-1 (or the pseudogene TRBV3-2) to TRBJ1-6; the D gene lacks a confident call. Read as DNA, the sequence is TGTGCCAGCAGCTCCCGTGTGGATTCACCCCTCCACTTT. Its protein product is CASSSRVDSPLHF.